A selection of T cell receptor beta chains follows, all from one sample in a study of neurological immune-mediated disorders. MiXCR, applied by TCRdb to the 5' RACE reads, yields one record per CDR3 protein. This sample carries approximately 41,000 distinct CDR3 sequences, around 2.5% of them seen once, and the ten largest clones take less than 15%. What was sequenced was PBMCs. These receptor sequences come from a man aged 25 to 45 with multiple sclerosis. CDR3s include the opening cysteine and the closing phenylalanine or tryptophan. The D gene is left open where the match is weak. The size of a clone is reported for some rows only, either as once, few or many, or as a class for expanded clones.

>TRBV10-3|medium-sized|TRBJ2-5|.
CAITPDGEETQYF
TGTGCCATCACCCCGGACGGGGAAGAGACCCAGTACTTC
>TRBV3-1|many|TRBJ1-4|.
CASSQVRGEKLFF
TGTGCCAGCAGCCAAGTGAGAGGGGAAAAACTGTTTTTT
>TRBV9|many|TRBJ2-1|.
CASSVVPGSYNEQFF
TGTGCCAGCAGCGTAGTCCCAGGCTCCTACAATGAGCAGTTCTTC
>TRBV5-6|many|TRBJ2-1|TRBD2
CASSFAGVEGEQFF
TGTGCCAGCAGCTTCGCGGGAGTGGAGGGTGAGCAGTTCTTC
>TRBV5-6|many|TRBJ2-5|.
CASSLFGAGGETQYF
TGTGCCAGCAGCTTGTTTGGGGCTGGGGGAGAGACCCAGTACTTC
>TRBV28|many|TRBJ2-6|TRBD1
CASSWTGGNTGANVLTF
TGTGCCAGCAGTTGGACAGGGGGAAATACTGGGGCCAACGTCCTGACTTTC
>TRBV15|many|TRBJ2-5|.
CATSSGGGRGEKETQYF
TGTGCCACCAGCTCGGGTGGTGGAAGAGGGGAGAAAGAGACCCAGTACTTC
>TRBV20-1|many|TRBJ1-1|.
CTPLGLNTEAFF
TGCACTCCCCTCGGGCTGAACACTGAAGCTTTCTTT
>TRBV20-1|few|TRBJ1-4|.
CSAETGTNEKLFF
TGCAGTGCTGAGACCGGGACTAATGAAAAACTGTTTTTT
>TRBV24-1|many|TRBJ2-5|TRBD1
CATSDPGTGAETQYF
TGTGCCACCAGTGATCCCGGGACAGGGGCCGAGACCCAGTACTTC
>TRBV12-3/TRBV12-4|many|TRBJ2-3|.
CASSITSSQYF
TGTGCCAGCAGTATTACTAGCTCGCAGTATTTT
>TRBV9|.|TRBJ2-3|TRBD2
CASSVGGGLYTDTQYF
TGTGCCAGCAGCGTAGGGGGGGGTCTTTACACAGATACGCAGTATTTT
>TRBV6-5|many|TRBJ2-7|TRBD1
CASRYDRGAYEQYF
TGTGCCAGCAGATATGACAGGGGAGCCTACGAGCAGTACTTC
>TRBV27|many|TRBJ2-7|.
CASSKAGSGSYEQYF
TGTGCCAGCAGTAAAGCAGGGTCTGGATCCTACGAGCAGTACTTC
>TRBV9|many|TRBJ1-1|.
CASSVAGSTEAFF
TGTGCCAGCAGCGTAGCGGGGAGCACTGAAGCTTTCTTT
>TRBV28|.|TRBJ1-5|.
CASSLSPGSNQPQHF
TGTGCCAGCAGTTTATCGCCAGGCAGCAATCAGCCCCAGCATTTT
>TRBV9|many|TRBJ1-5|.
CASSVGGTQPQHF
TGTGCCAGCAGCGTTGGAGGTACCCAGCCCCAGCATTTT
>TRBV9|many|TRBJ2-7|.
CASSGGGRGSAYEQYF
TGTGCCAGCAGCGGCGGAGGCAGGGGCTCTGCCTACGAGCAGTACTTC
>TRBV5-5|many|TRBJ2-1|TRBD2
CASSTPGLAGGGEQFF
TGTGCCAGCAGCACCCCGGGACTAGCGGGAGGTGGTGAGCAGTTCTTC
>TRBV2|many|TRBJ1-2|.
CASGTDFLYGYTF
TGTGCCAGCGGCACAGACTTTCTATATGGCTACACCTTC
>TRBV29-1|many|TRBJ2-7|.
CSVEHGSYEQYF
TGCAGCGTTGAACACGGCTCCTACGAGCAGTACTTC
>TRBV20-1|many|TRBJ1-2|.
CSARAGRNYGYTF
TGCAGTGCTAGAGCCGGACGGAACTATGGCTACACCTTC
>TRBV7-2|many|TRBJ2-7|TRBD2
CASSLGLAGNYEQYF
TGTGCCAGCAGCTTGGGACTAGCGGGAAACTACGAGCAGTACTTC
>TRBV20-1|many|TRBJ2-1|TRBD2
CSARILSGRGDNEQFF
TGCAGTGCTAGAATCCTGAGCGGGAGAGGGGACAATGAGCAGTTCTTC
>TRBV5-8|many|TRBJ2-1|.
CASSLGDNPSYNEQFF
TGTGCCAGCAGTCTGGGGGACAACCCCTCCTACAATGAGCAGTTCTTC
>TRBV5-1|many|TRBJ2-5|.
CASSLRRGPFGFGEETQYF
TGCGCCAGCAGCCTAAGAAGGGGTCCCTTTGGGTTTGGTGAAGAGACCCAGTACTTC
>TRBV6-5|many|TRBJ1-3|.
CASSYSSSGNTIYF
TGTGCCAGCAGTTACTCGTCCTCTGGAAACACCATATATTTT
>TRBV7-6|.|TRBJ2-1|.
CASSLLGVEPSYNEQFF
TGTGCCAGCAGCTTATTGGGAGTGGAACCCTCCTACAATGAGCAGTTCTTC
>TRBV12-3/TRBV12-4|many|TRBJ1-5|.
CASSQGGWQPQHF
TGTGCCAGCAGCCAAGGGGGGTGGCAGCCCCAGCATTTT
>TRBV5-1|many|TRBJ2-5|TRBD2
CASSWRRGTQETQYF
TGCGCCAGCAGCTGGAGGCGGGGGACTCAAGAGACCCAGTACTTC
>TRBV4-1|many|TRBJ1-2|.
CASSHFEGGYTF
TGCGCCAGCAGCCACTTTGAAGGTGGCTACACCTTC
>TRBV20-1|many|TRBJ2-3|TRBD2
CSAGPGLGTDTQYF
TGCAGTGCTGGCCCGGGACTAGGCACAGATACGCAGTATTTT
>TRBV7-6|many|TRBJ2-3|TRBD1
CASSSAGTGASTDTQYF
TGTGCCAGCAGCTCGGCAGGGACAGGGGCTAGCACAGATACGCAGTATTTT
>TRBV6-5|many|TRBJ2-2|.
CASSLTVTGELFF
TGTGCCAGCAGCCTTACTGTCACCGGGGAGCTGTTTTTT
>TRBV6-1|many|TRBJ2-7|TRBD1
CASTPDRVYEQYF
TGTGCCAGCACTCCGGACAGGGTCTACGAGCAGTACTTC
>TRBV6-5|many|TRBJ2-3|TRBD1
CASGTGSTDTQYF
TGTGCCAGCGGGACAGGGAGCACAGATACGCAGTATTTT
>TRBV28|many|TRBJ2-1|TRBD2
CASTYTSGISYNEQFF
TGTGCCAGCACCTACACTAGCGGGATCTCCTACAATGAGCAGTTCTTC
>TRBV6-5|many|TRBJ1-4|TRBD1
CASRRQGGSGEKLFF
TGTGCCAGCAGACGACAGGGGGGTTCGGGTGAAAAACTGTTTTTT
>TRBV7-2|many|TRBJ2-5|.
CASSSNSGFGTQYF
TGTGCCAGCAGCTCCAACAGCGGATTTGGGACCCAGTACTTC
>TRBV29-1|many|TRBJ2-1|TRBD2
CSVPVGAGVVVNEQFF
TGCAGCGTCCCCGTTGGGGCGGGAGTTGTAGTAAATGAGCAGTTCTTC